One and the same sample provided the 2 T cell receptor beta chains below, sequenced in a study of beta chain features in type 1 diabetes. As every portion of the isolated RNA was reverse transcribed, the sequencing read expressed TCRB transcripts. Generated by immunoSEQ multiplex PCR, the TCRdb table keeps only in-frame clones and is missing some. The repertoire holds fewer than 250,000 clones, with 9.6% as singletons. Source material: naive CD4+ T cells from blood. The receptor set was obtained from a woman aged 18-29 years in good health.

As for this clone: The junction departs from germline at one end; a sequencing error may be responsible. This same CDR3 is encoded by further DNA sequences in the sample. The J gene is TRBJ1-5, the V gene TRBV5-1; 11 bases are a match to TRBD1. The CDR3 is made up of 15 amino acids. The V gene's germline CDR1 is SGHRS and CDR2 YFSETQ. For the CDR3, the DNA is TGCGCCAGCAGCTTGGGGACAGGGGGCAACCAGCCCCAGCATTTT. Amino acids: CASSLGTGGNQPQHF.

The rearrangement uses TRBV6-1 and TRBJ2-7; 7 nucleotides match TRBD1. The CDR3 loop spans 15 amino acids. Germline loops: CDR1 MNHNS, CDR2 SASEGT. Trimming cost V 5 bases and J 4 bases; bases outside gene matches: 11. The DNA for the CDR3 is TGTGCCAGCAGTTCGGGACAGCGAGTTACTTACGAGCAGTACTTC. It specifies CASSSGQRVTYEQYF.